The sequence of this TCR beta chain was determined in a study of OX40 agonist ivuxolimab in advanced cancers. Clones were sequenced by immunoSEQ multiplex PCR, and TCRdb holds only the in-frame ones, with some missing. The data show 45,000 to 50,000 clones, approximately 90% seen once. This clone occurred once. What it binds is unknown. CDR1 and CDR2 from the germline V gene are SNHLY and FYNNEI. CDR3 length equals 13 residues. V was clipped by 8 bases and J by 0 bases, with 7 bases between them. Whole-study results and caveats: Expanded peripheral T cells had an undetermined antigen specificity.

The investigators sampled blood at baseline, at cycle 4 day 1, and at cycle 7 day 1. The specimen comprised CD4+ or CD8+ T cells sorted from blood, sampled in a trial of the OX40 agonist ivuxolimab. This chain connects TRBV2 to TRBJ2-2; no firm D call. The origin of this receptor is an adult with an advanced solid tumor such as melanoma, head and neck, liver or kidney cancer. The CDR3: CASGPANTGELFF. CDR3 bases: TGTGCCAGCGGGCCCGCGAACACCGGGGAGCTGTTTTTT.